This TCR beta chain was identified in a study of tumor-infiltrating lymphocytes in localized non-small cell lung cancer. Study context: The cohort mixed smokers and never-smokers, several histologies, and some post-neoadjuvant-chemotherapy samples. Tumor tissue and non-adjacent uninvolved lung came from each patient.

Comment on this clone: Its antigen is not identified.

Findings and caveats of the study: TCRbeta sequencing showed higher T cell infiltration in tumors than uninvolved lung.

This CDR3 contains 13 residues. Trimming at V came to 5 bases and at J to 5 bases, leaving 8 bases not matched to a gene. CDR1 is SQVTM, CDR2 ANQGSEA, per germline. Sequencing was performed with immunoSEQ multiplex PCR; in TCRdb, only in-frame clones are kept and a portion is missing. The sample holds 20,000 to 25,000 clones, 80% seen once. The receptor's source is a human donor with non-small cell lung cancer. The V call is TRBV29-1, the J call TRBJ2-5, with 7 positions matching TRBD2. Material: lung tumor tissue. The CDR3 region is CSVRAGVGETQYF. The CDR3 DNA reads TGCAGCGTTAGGGCGGGAGTTGGTGAGACCCAGTACTTC. The whole variable domain, remainder taken from reference TRBV29-1 and TRBJ2-5, is SAVISQKPSRDICQRGTSLTIQCQVDSQVTMMFWYRQQPGQSLTLIATANQGSEATYESGFVIDKFPISRPNLTFSTLTVSNMSPEDSSIYLCSVRAGVGETQYFGPGTRLLVL.